The next 13 T cell receptor beta chains were all read from a single sample in a study of STAT5B mutations in CD4+ large granular lymphocyte leukemia. Clones were sequenced by immunoSEQ multiplex PCR, and TCRdb holds only the in-frame ones, with some missing. The sample contains under 40,000 clones, 78% of which appear only once. The sample comprised CD4+ T cells from blood buffy coats. The receptors originated from a human donor in good health.

The V call is TRBV5-1, the J call TRBJ2-1; TRBD1 might be the D (5 bases). Germline loops: CDR1 SGHRS, CDR2 YFSETQ. Trimming removed 5 bases at V and 7 bases at J, with 13 bases between. The CDR3 covers 13 residues. The CDR3 region has the DNA TGCGCCAGCAGACAAGGGGATCAGAATGAGCAGTTCTTC. Translation gives CASRQGDQNEQFF. Drawing the rest from reference TRBV5-1 and TRBJ2-1, the complete variable domain is KAGVTQTPRYLIKTRGQQVTLSCSPISGHRSVSWYQQTPGQGLQFLFEYFSETQRNKGNFPGRFSGRQFSNSRSEMNVSTLELGDSALYLCASRQGDQNEQFFGPGTRLTVL.

The chain carries TRBV30 and TRBJ2-4; 10 bases are shared with TRBD2. This CDR3 contains 15 residues. Germline V gene lookup returns CDR1 GTSNPN and CDR2 SVGIG (reference sequence). V shed 3 bases, J shed 0 bases, and the junction held 2 bases outside the gene matches. CDR3 bases: TGTGCCTGGAGGTTAGCGGGGGGAGCCAAAAACATTCAGTACTTC. Residues: CAWRLAGGAKNIQYF.

The CDR3 here is CASSYSSRGNTEAFF. The DNA of the CDR3 is TGTGCCAGCAGTTACTCGAGCAGGGGGAACACTGAAGCTTTCTTT. The genes are TRBV6-5 and TRBJ1-1, with D tentatively TRBD1 (6 bases). The CDR3 is made up of 15 amino acids. CDR1 is MNHEY, CDR2 SVGAGI, per germline. V was shortened by 0 bases and J by 1 base, with 9 bases between the two germline ends.

This clone has a handful of counts. The V and J genes are TRBV19 and TRBJ1-4, with 10 nucleotides matching TRBD1. CDR3 size: 15 residues. With V trimmed by 3 bases and J by 5 bases, 3 bases remained unmatched. Germline assignment: CDR1 LNHDA and CDR2 SQIVND (reference sequence). CDR3 sequence reads: CASSIGQGVNEKLFF. CDR3 DNA: TGTGCCAGTAGTATCGGACAGGGGGTAAATGAAAAACTGTTTTTT.

The chain joins TRBV15 to TRBJ1-2, with TRBD1 as a possible D gene (5 bases). Trimming cost V 0 bases and J 8 bases, with 16 bases left between them. The CDR3 sequence is 15 residues long. Germline-derived CDR1 and CDR2 are LNHNV and YYDKDF (reference sequence). DNA for the CDR3: TGTGCCACCAGCAGAGAGCGGCAGGGCGGATACGGCTACACCTTC. Its translation: CATSRERQGGYGYTF.

This chain joins TRBV7-2 and TRBJ2-1; TRBD2 is a possible D gene (6 bases). The germline CDR1 and CDR2 sequences are SGHTA and FQGNSA. The germline V and J ends were trimmed by 4 bases and 4 bases, with 20 bases remaining between them. CDR3 size: 17 residues. For the CDR3, the DNA is TGTGCCAGCAGCTCAAGTGTCTTAGCGGAAAAATACAATGAGCAGTTCTTC. Protein: CASSSSVLAEKYNEQFF.

The V call is TRBV7-2, the J call TRBJ2-2, with 8 bases matching TRBD2. The V segment lost 5 bases and the J segment 6 bases; nucleotides outside the gene matches: 8. The CDR3 has 15 residues. CDR1 and CDR2 (germline): SGHTA, FQGNSA. This chain's CDR3 is CASSDPGTRSGELFF. CDR3 sequence (DNA): TGTGCCAGCAGCGACCCCGGGACTAGATCCGGGGAGCTGTTTTTT.

The CDR3 DNA is TGTGCCAGCAGCTTAGATTCTAGCGGGAGGCCCAGGGGTACGCAGTATTTT. This encodes CASSLDSSGRPRGTQYF. V usage is TRBV7-9 and J usage is TRBJ2-3; TRBD2 aligns across 11 bases. The CDR3 runs 17 residues. Per germline, CDR1 SEHNR and CDR2 FQNEAQ (reference sequence). The V and J ends lost 1 base and 8 bases, in that order; junction bases with no gene match: 11.

The rearrangement joins TRBV7-2 to TRBJ1-2; tentative D call: TRBD1 (5 bases). Germline V CDR1 and CDR2: SGHTA, FQGNSA. V lost 10 bases and J 2 bases, leaving 14 bases between the germline ends. The CDR3 runs 13 residues. CDR3 DNA sequence: TGTGCCAAAGAAAGGTGGGGGAACTATGGCTACACCTTC. This sequence encodes CAKERWGNYGYTF.

The chain uses TRBV5-4 and TRBJ2-7, with 7 bases identical to TRBD1. The CDR3 spans 15 residues. From germline, CDR1 is SGHNT and CDR2 YYREEE (reference sequence). Trimming removed 2 bases from V and 0 bases from J; junction bases left unmatched: 5. The CDR3 region has the DNA TGTGCCAGCAGCTTAGGGGGCCCCAGCTCCTACGAGCAGTACTTC. Translating gives CASSLGGPSSYEQYF.

This clone is a singleton in its sample. This chain connects TRBV18 to TRBJ1-1; 8 bases line up with TRBD1. The germline gives CDR1 KGHSH, CDR2 LQKENI. The CDR3 contains 14 residues. The junction had 2 bases not matched to a gene; V was cut back by 3 bases and J by 2 bases. The CDR3 is CASSPQGANTEAFF. The CDR3 DNA is TGTGCCAGCTCACCGCAGGGGGCAAACACTGAAGCTTTCTTT. Drawing the rest from reference TRBV18 and TRBJ1-1, the complete variable domain is NAGVMQNPRHLVRRRGQEARLRCSPMKGHSHVYWYRQLPEEGLKFMVYLQKENIIDESGMPKERFSAEFPKEGPSILRIQQVVRGDSAAYFCASSPQGANTEAFFGQGTRLTVV.

This clone has a handful of counts. V usage is TRBV7-2 and J usage is TRBJ1-5; no firm D call. In germline, CDR1 is SGHTA, CDR2 FQGNSA. V lost 3 bases and J lost 4, with 7 bases in between. This CDR3 spans 13 amino acids. The CDR3 sequence is CASSFADNQPQHF. For the CDR3, the DNA is TGTGCCAGCAGCTTTGCCGATAATCAGCCCCAGCATTTT. The full variable domain, completed using reference TRBV7-2 and TRBJ1-5, is GAGVSQSPSNKVTEKGKDVELRCDPISGHTALYWYRQSLGQGLEFLIYFQGNSAPDKSGLPSDRFSAERTGGSVSTLTIQRTQQEDSAVYLCASSFADNQPQHFGDGTRLSIL.

The genes are TRBV2 and TRBJ1-1, with a possible D match to TRBD1 (5 bases). Trimming cost V 1 base and J 5 bases, with 14 bases left between them. CDR3 size: 15 residues. Germline V gives CDR1 SNHLY, CDR2 FYNNEI. The CDR3 loop reads CASSEGAGRGTEAFF. Written as DNA, the CDR3 is TGTGCCAGCAGTGAAGGAGCAGGAAGGGGTACTGAAGCTTTCTTT.